The next 13 T cell receptor beta chains were all read from a single sample in a study of cytomegalovirus exposure and HLA in healthy donors. PCR amplification relied on 60 Vbeta primers (plus 13 Jbeta primers). Profiled with immunoSEQ multiplex PCR; TCRdb holds only in-frame clones, not every one. The table has about 120,000 clones, roughly four fifths seen once. Sequencing was done on a sample of PBMCs. The receptors derive from a woman between 40 and 50 years old in good health and CMV-seronegative.

J is TRBJ2-4 and V is TRBV18; no firm D call. CDR1 and CDR2 from the germline V gene are KGHSH and LQKENI. CDR3 length: 13 amino acids. V was trimmed by 8 bases and J by 5 bases, leaving 13 bases between them. The CDR3 reads CASETRGENIQYF. In DNA, the CDR3 is TGTGCCAGCGAGACCCGAGGCGAAAACATTCAGTACTTC.

As for this clone: One junction end does not reproduce the germline sequence, and a read error may be involved. This same CDR3 is encoded by further DNA sequences in the sample. The chain recombines TRBV27 with TRBJ2-2, with 7 bases fitting TRBD2. This CDR3 comprises 15 residues. Looked up from germline, CDR1 is MNHEY and CDR2 is SMNVEV (reference sequence). The CDR3 is CASRRGLVGAGELFF. The DNA for the CDR3 is TGCGCCAGCAGACGCGGACTAGTTGGTGCCGGGGAGCTGTTTTTT.

V usage is TRBV19 and J usage is TRBJ2-7; 7 bases match TRBD1. Germline-derived CDR1 and CDR2 are LNHDA and SQIVND (reference sequence). V lost 3 bases to trimming and J lost 3 bases; unmatched junction nucleotides: 8. The CDR3 is made up of 15 amino acids. The chain's CDR3 is CASSMGEGADYEQYF. In DNA, the CDR3 is TGTGCCAGTAGTATGGGCGAGGGGGCGGACTACGAGCAGTACTTC.

The chain is built from TRBV30 and TRBJ1-1; D unclear. Per germline, CDR1 GTSNPN and CDR2 SVGIG (reference sequence). V dropped 8 bases and J dropped 1 base, with 11 bases sitting between them. This CDR3 region has 12 residues. The CDR3 protein is CARGGKNTEAFF. The CDR3 DNA is TGTGCCCGAGGCGGGAAGAACACTGAAGCTTTCTTT.

The rearrangement uses TRBV7-9 and TRBJ2-2; 9 bases are shared with TRBD2. Looked up from germline, CDR1 is SEHNR and CDR2 is FQNEAQ (reference sequence). V lost 3 bases, J lost 5 bases, and 10 bases stayed unmatched. There are 17 residues in the CDR3. CDR3 protein: CASSFQLAGDVTGELFF. In DNA, the CDR3 is TGTGCCAGCAGCTTTCAGTTAGCGGGAGATGTAACCGGGGAGCTGTTTTTT.

This clone was detected only a few times. The sample carries other DNA sequences with the same CDR3. The genes are TRBV11-2 and TRBJ2-2, with 7 bases fitting TRBD2. J lost 11 bases, V lost 0 bases, and 3 bases had no gene match. The CDR3 spans 13 residues. CDR1 SGHAT and CDR2 FQNNGV come from the germline V gene. CDR3 sequence (DNA): TGTGCCAGCAGCTTAGAAGCAGCGGGAGAGCTGTTTTTT. Protein sequence: CASSLEAAGELFF.

This chain joins TRBV11-2 and TRBJ1-4; no clear D gene. Trimming took 1 base from V and 7 from J, leaving 10 bases between them. CDR3 length: 14 residues. Germline V gene data show CDR1 as SGHAT and CDR2 as FQNNGV. CDR3 nucleotide sequence: TGTGCCAGCAGCTTAGCCCGGGTTAGTGAAAAACTGTTTTTT. Its protein is CASSLARVSEKLFF.

Worth noting for this clone: Within the sample, other DNA sequences also encode this same CDR3. The chain links TRBV6-1 to TRBJ1-2, with D perhaps matching TRBD1 (5 bases). Germline V gives CDR1 MNHNS, CDR2 SASEGT. The CDR3 runs 16 residues. Trimming cost V 3 bases and J 12 bases, with 26 bases left between them. The CDR3 DNA is TGTGCCAGCAGTGAGGCTGTGACAGCCGCTTACCCCCGTAACACCTTC. This translates into CASSEAVTAAYPRNTF.

The rearrangement uses TRBV5-1 and TRBJ2-7, with TRBD2 matching over 11 bases. Germline V gene data show CDR1 as SGHRS and CDR2 as YFSETQ. V lost 4 bases and J lost 4; bases outside the gene matches: 13. The CDR3 spans 17 residues. The CDR3 DNA follows: TGCGCCAGCAGCCAACGACCTAGCGGGAGGACGAGATACGAGCAGTACTTC. Its translation is CASSQRPSGRTRYEQYF. The full variable domain, in which reference TRBV5-1 and TRBJ2-7 provide the parts outside the CDR3, is KAGVTQTPRYLIKTRGQQVTLSCSPISGHRSVSWYQQTPGQGLQFLFEYFSETQRNKGNFPGRFSGRQFSNSRSEMNVSTLELGDSALYLCASSQRPSGRTRYEQYFGPGTRLTVT.

The chain recombines TRBV10-3 with TRBJ1-2, with D perhaps matching TRBD1 (5 bases). CDR1 is ENHRY and CDR2 is SYGVKD in the germline V gene. The CDR3 extends over 15 amino acids. V lost 10 bases to trimming and J lost 8 bases, with 26 bases between them. This CDR3 is CATLRAGGDFGGYTF. In DNA, the CDR3 is TGTGCCACCCTGCGAGCGGGGGGGGATTTTGGAGGCTACACCTTC.

The rearrangement links TRBV15 to TRBJ1-2; D gene unclear. Germline CDR1 LNHNV, CDR2 YYDKDF (reference sequence). Trimming left V 0 bases short and J 1 base short, with 3 bases between. CDR3 length: 13 amino acids. CDR3 coding DNA: TGTGCCACCAGCAGAGATAGTAACTATGGCTACACCTTC. It yields the protein CATSRDSNYGYTF.

This clone appeared a single time. V is TRBV9 and J is TRBJ1-1; the match to TRBD1 covers 7 bases. With 2 bases clipped from V and 4 bases from J, the junction kept 5 bases outside the gene matches. Germline CDR1 reads SGDLS; CDR2 reads YYNGEE. This CDR3 has 14 residues. The CDR3 DNA reads TGTGCCAGCAGCGTTGGACAGGCGGGCACTGAAGCTTTCTTT. Translation gives CASSVGQAGTEAFF.

To note about this clone: The junction departs from germline at one end; a sequencing error may be responsible. This chain joins TRBV5-1 and TRBJ2-6, with D possibly matching TRBD1 (5 bases). From germline, CDR1 is SGHRS and CDR2 YFSETQ. The CDR3 length is 15 residues. This chain's CDR3 is CASSVEPSGANGLTF. The CDR3, as DNA: TGCGCCAGCAGCGTTGAACCTTCTGGGGCCAACGGCCTGACTTTC. Together with reference TRBV5-1 and TRBJ2-6, the CDR3 gives the full variable domain: KAGVTQTPRYLIKTRGQQVTLSCSPISGHRSVSWYQQTPGQGLQFLFEYFSETQRNKGNFPGRFSGRQFSNSRSEMNVSTLELGDSALYLCASSVEPSGANGLTFGAGSRLTVL.